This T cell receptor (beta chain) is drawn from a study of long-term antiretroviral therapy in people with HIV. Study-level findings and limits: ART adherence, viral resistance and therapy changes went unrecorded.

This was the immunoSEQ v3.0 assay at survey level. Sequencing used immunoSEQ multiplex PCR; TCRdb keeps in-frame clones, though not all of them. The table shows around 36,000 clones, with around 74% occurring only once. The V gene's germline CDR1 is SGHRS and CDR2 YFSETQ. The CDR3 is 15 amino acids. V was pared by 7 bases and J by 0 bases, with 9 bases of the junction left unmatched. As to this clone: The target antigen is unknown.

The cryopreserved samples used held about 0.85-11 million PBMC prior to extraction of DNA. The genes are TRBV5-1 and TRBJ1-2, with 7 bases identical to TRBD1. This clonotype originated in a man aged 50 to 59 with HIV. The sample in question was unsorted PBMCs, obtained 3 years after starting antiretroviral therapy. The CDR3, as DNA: TGCGCCAGCTCTTTAGGGACAGCCGCTAACTATGGCTACACCTTC. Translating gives CASSLGTAANYGYTF.